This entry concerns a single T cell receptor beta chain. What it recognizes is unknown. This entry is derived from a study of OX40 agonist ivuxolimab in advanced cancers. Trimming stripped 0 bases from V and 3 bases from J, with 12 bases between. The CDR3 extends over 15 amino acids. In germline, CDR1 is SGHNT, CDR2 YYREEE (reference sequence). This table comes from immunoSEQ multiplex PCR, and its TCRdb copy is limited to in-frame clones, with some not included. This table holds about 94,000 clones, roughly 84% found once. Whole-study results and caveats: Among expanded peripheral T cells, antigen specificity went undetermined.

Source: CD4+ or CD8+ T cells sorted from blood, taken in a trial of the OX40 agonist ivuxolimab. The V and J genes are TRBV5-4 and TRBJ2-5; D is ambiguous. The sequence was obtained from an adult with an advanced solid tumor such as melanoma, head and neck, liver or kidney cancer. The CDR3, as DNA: TGTGCCAGCAGCTTGGAAGGGTATGTAGAAGAGACCCAGTACTTC. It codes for CASSLEGYVEETQYF.